Many counts were recorded for the clone carrying this T cell receptor beta chain. Its target is not known. V lost 6 bases and J lost 0, with 17 bases in between. The CDR3 sequence is 17 residues long. The germline gives CDR1 MNHEY, CDR2 SVGEGT. The study amplified TCR beta CDR3 regions using RNA transcripts. First-round RT-PCR used HTBI primers; second-round multiplex PCR followed. TCRdb fed the multiplex PCR reads into MiXCR, producing one record per CDR3 protein. The data show some 400,000 distinct CDR3 sequences, 15% to 20% seen once. The sample originates from a study of Graves' ophthalmopathy and Graves' hyperthyroidism. Study-level findings and limits: This model predicted ophthalmopathy progression (sensitivity 70% to 71%, specificity around 72%).

The sequence came from a woman between 18 and 29 years old with Graves' ophthalmopathy. The genes are TRBV6-2 or TRBV6-3 and TRBJ2-2; tentative D call: TRBD1 (6 bases). Sequencing used peripheral blood. CDR3 nucleotide sequence: TGTGCCAGCAGCCAGACAGGCCCAGGGTCGAACACCGGGGAGCTGTTTTTT. This codes for CASSQTGPGSNTGELFF.